A single sample is the source of the 11 T cell receptor beta chains below, sequenced in a study of a mutant IDH1 vaccine in newly diagnosed glioma. Produced via immunoSEQ multiplex PCR; TCRdb's table is partial and in-frame only. The repertoire has about 43,000 clones, about four fifths of them found once; the top ten carry around 2.5%. No cognate antigen is known for these TCRs. Regarding time point: week 23, last vaccination. The study gave 300 ug of mutant IDH1 20-mer peptide per vaccine dose, with topical imiquimod. This material consisted of PBMCs, taken from a glioma patient whose treatment included an IDH1 peptide vaccine. Receptors were obtained from a woman under 30 with glioma. Some clones in this sample may be carry-over from other donors' samples.

The J gene is TRBJ1-2, the V gene TRBV18; D unclear. Trimming left V 4 bases short and J 2 bases short, with 11 bases between. The CDR3 loop spans 14 amino acids. CDR1 KGHSH and CDR2 LQKENI come from the germline V gene. As DNA, the CDR3 is TGTGCCAGCTCACTTAGAGCAGAAAACTATGGCTACACCTTC. It encodes CASSLRAENYGYTF.

The rearrangement joins TRBV5-6 to TRBJ2-6; D gene unclear. This CDR3 comprises 15 residues. Trimming took off 0 bases at V and 0 bases at J, with 4 bases between the two ends. Germline V lookup: CDR1 SGHDT, CDR2 YYEEEE. CDR3 sequence (DNA): TGTGCCAGCAGCTTGGGCGGCTCTGGGGCCAACGTCCTGACTTTC. Protein sequence: CASSLGGSGANVLTF.

The chain has TRBV5-4 and TRBJ2-3; 8 bases are a match to TRBD2. V shed 3 bases and J 0 bases; nucleotides not matched to a gene: 0. Germline CDR1 and CDR2: SGHNT and YYREEE (reference sequence). The CDR3 length is 14 residues. CDR3 nucleotide sequence: TGTGCCAGCAGCTGGACTAGCAGCACAGATACGCAGTATTTT. This codes for CASSWTSSTDTQYF. The complete variable domain, with remaining parts taken from reference TRBV5-4 and TRBJ2-3, reads ETGVTQSPTHLIKTRGQQVTLRCSSQSGHNTVSWYQQALGQGPQFIFQYYREEENGRGNFPPRFSGLQFPNYSSELNVNALELDDSALYLCASSWTSSTDTQYFGPGTRLTVL.

This clone was picked up one time. The rearrangement links TRBV7-9 to TRBJ1-2; 8 bases fit TRBD1. J gave up 7 bases and V 5 bases, and 9 bases lay outside the gene matches. This CDR3 is 14 amino acids long. Germline loops: CDR1 SEHNR, CDR2 FQNEAQ (reference sequence). CDR3 nucleotide sequence: TGTGCCAGCAGCCATGAGAACAGGGGGTCTGGCTACACCTTC. This gives the protein CASSHENRGSGYTF.

The chain recombines TRBV19 with TRBJ2-7; 7 nucleotides line up with TRBD2. J gave up 4 bases and V 3 bases, and 6 bases lay outside the gene matches. CDR3 size: 14 residues. Germline loops: CDR1 LNHDA, CDR2 SQIVND (reference sequence). The CDR3 spells CASSMGLFLYEQYF. The CDR3 DNA follows: TGTGCCAGTAGTATGGGACTATTTCTTTACGAGCAGTACTTC.

This clone has a single count. V usage is TRBV19 and J usage is TRBJ1-1, with no clear D. The CDR3 totals 11 residues. The V and J ends lost 4 bases and 6 bases respectively, with 6 bases between them. Per germline, CDR1 LNHDA and CDR2 SQIVND (reference sequence). CDR3 bases: TGTGCCAGTAGTACCGGACCTGAAGCTTTCTTT. Amino acids: CASSTGPEAFF. Full variable domain (rest looked up from reference TRBV19 and TRBJ1-1): DGGITQSPKYLFRKEGQNVTLSCEQNLNHDAMYWYRQDPGQGLRLIYYSQIVNDFQKGDIAEGYSVSREKKESFPLTVTSAQKNPTAFYLCASSTGPEAFFGQGTRLTVV.

This chain joins TRBV25-1 and TRBJ2-1; possibly TRBD1 or TRBD2 for D (6 bases each). CDR3 length: 14 residues. The germline V gene encodes CDR1 MGHDK and CDR2 SYGVNS. V was cut by 9 bases and J by 4 bases, with 16 bases left in between. CDR3 DNA sequence: TGTGCCAGTCGGGGGCCTTTTTCTTACAATGAGCAGTTCTTC. Encoded protein: CASRGPFSYNEQFF.

The chain joins TRBV4-3 to TRBJ2-1; TRBD2 aligns across 7 bases. V shed 0 bases and J 4 bases; nucleotides not matched to a gene: 6. The CDR3 is made up of 16 amino acids. Germline V gives CDR1 LGHNA, CDR2 YSLEER. DNA of the CDR3: TGCGCCAGCAGCCAAGAAGCGGGGAGGTCATACAATGAGCAGTTCTTC. Translation gives CASSQEAGRSYNEQFF.

This chain links TRBV4-3 with TRBJ1-3; possibly TRBD1 for D (6 bases). The V gene's germline CDR1 is LGHNA and CDR2 YSLEER. CDR3 size: 16 residues. With 0 bases removed from V and 8 bases from J, the gap between germline ends came to 17 bases. DNA of the CDR3: TGCGCCAGCAGCCAAGATATCGGCCGGGGGCATGACACCATATATTTT. It codes for CASSQDIGRGHDTIYF.

The chain links TRBV6-6 to TRBJ1-2, with TRBD1 as a possible D gene (5 bases). Germline-derived CDR1 and CDR2 are MNHNY and SVGAGI (reference sequence). This CDR3 has 14 amino acids. V was cut by 0 bases and J by 2 bases, with 7 bases left in between. The CDR3: CASSYSKGNYGYTF. DNA of the CDR3: TGTGCCAGCAGTTACTCAAAGGGGAACTATGGCTACACCTTC.

J is TRBJ1-1 and V is TRBV4-2; TRBD1 agrees at 10 bases. Germline CDR1 reads LGHNA; CDR2 reads YNFKEQ. Trimming took 2 bases from V and 6 from J; bases not matched to a gene: 6. This CDR3 has 15 amino acids. In nucleotides, the CDR3 is TGTGCCAGCAGCCAACGACAGGGGGCTGAATCTGAAGCTTTCTTT. This gives the protein CASSQRQGAESEAFF.